This TCR beta chain was observed in a study of blood T cell repertoires in COVID-19. As for the study in general: Samples came from the United States, Italy and Spain, spanning acute and convalescent COVID-19.

Patients in Seattle were enrolled during active infection, then followed longitudinally. Authors' analysis steps: Reference gene primers were amplified, and this amplification served to estimate nucleated cell counts. Sequencing used immunoSEQ multiplex PCR; TCRdb keeps in-frame clones, though not all of them. V and J calls and clone size are given by that table; D and trimming were obtained from the DNA. The sample lists about 11,000 clones; about three quarters were seen once. The sequenced sample consisted of peripheral blood. The clonotype originates from a man aged 55 to 70 with COVID-19, enrolled during active disease.

The CDR3 coding sequence is TGTGCCAGCAGCCCGGGGGGGACAGATACGCAGTATTTT. Its protein is CASSPGGTDTQYF. The V and J genes are TRBV7-9 and TRBJ2-3, with 8 bases identical to TRBD2. Germline CDR1 SEHNR, CDR2 FQNEAQ (reference sequence). The CDR3 is made up of 13 amino acids. Trimming cost V 5 bases and J 3 bases; bases outside gene matches: 1.